This TCR beta chain was found in a study of blood T cells in healthy people across ages. General study points: When set beside aged donors, long-lived donors presented more naive CD4+ cells and higher diversity.

This clonotype has a handful of counts. Its antigen is not identified. Next came a second PCR, run for about 7 to 12 cycles, which used a sample-barcoded 5' primer along with a J-beta primer mix. Every single cDNA molecule received a tag from a template-switch adaptor with 12 random nucleotides. Each of the samples gave a minimum of 3 million paired-end reads that contained CDR3. One entry per CDR3 protein, called by TCRdb with MiXCR from the 5' RACE reads. Of about 2 million distinct CDR3 sequences listed, 49% are singletons. Collection of around 10 milliliters of peripheral blood was performed for each donor. The sequence was collected from a middle-aged woman in good health. The sample consisted of blood.

The CDR3 spells CASSPEGTGLPRSFF. Written as DNA, the CDR3 is TGCGCCAGCAGCCCGGAGGGGACAGGGTTGCCCCGTTCGTTCTTC. This rearrangement joins TRBV5-1 to TRBJ2-1; TRBD1 matches 9 bases. In germline, CDR1 is SGHRS, CDR2 YFSETQ. The CDR3 length is 15 residues. V lost 4 bases, J lost 15 bases, and 17 bases stayed unmatched.